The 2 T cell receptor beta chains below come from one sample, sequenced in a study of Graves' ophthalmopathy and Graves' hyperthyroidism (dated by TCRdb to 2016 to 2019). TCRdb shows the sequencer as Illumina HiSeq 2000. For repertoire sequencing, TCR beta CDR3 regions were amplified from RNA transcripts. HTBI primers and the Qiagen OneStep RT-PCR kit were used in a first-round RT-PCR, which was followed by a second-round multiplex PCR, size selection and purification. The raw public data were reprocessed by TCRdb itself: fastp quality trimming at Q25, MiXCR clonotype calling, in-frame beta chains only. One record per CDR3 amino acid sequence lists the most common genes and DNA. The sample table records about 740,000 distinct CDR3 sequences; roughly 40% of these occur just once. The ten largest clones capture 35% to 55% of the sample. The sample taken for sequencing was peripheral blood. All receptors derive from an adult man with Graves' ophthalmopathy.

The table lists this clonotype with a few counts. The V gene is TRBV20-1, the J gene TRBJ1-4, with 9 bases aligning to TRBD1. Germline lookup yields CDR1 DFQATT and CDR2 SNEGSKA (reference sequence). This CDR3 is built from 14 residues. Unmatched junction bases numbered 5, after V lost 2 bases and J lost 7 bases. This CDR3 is CSARTGTGSEKLFF. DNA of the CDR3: TGCAGTGCTAGAACCGGGACAGGGAGTGAAAAACTGTTTTTT.

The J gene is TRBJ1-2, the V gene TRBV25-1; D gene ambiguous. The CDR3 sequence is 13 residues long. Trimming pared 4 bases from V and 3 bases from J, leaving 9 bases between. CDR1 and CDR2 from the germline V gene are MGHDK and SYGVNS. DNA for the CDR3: TGTGCCAGCAGTGCCAGACTTTACTATGGCTACACCTTC. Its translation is CASSARLYYGYTF.